The clone carrying this TCR beta chain was observed many times. The sample is drawn from a study of T-cell memory formation after mild COVID-19. Per germline, CDR1 ENHRY and CDR2 SYGVKD. V lost 7 bases, J lost 5 bases, and 14 bases lay in between. This CDR3 comprises 13 residues. TCRdb itself ran the 5' RACE reads through MiXCR, one entry per CDR3 protein. The repertoire holds under 50,000 distinct CDR3 sequences, with approximately 9.6% as singletons. This chain uses TRBV10-3 with TRBJ2-5; possible D gene TRBD2, 5 bases. Sequencing was performed on PBMCs or a T cell subset sorted from them (not recorded which). The clonotype comes from an adult woman who had mild COVID-19 (a few samples of this study predate the infection). Cell type and time point are not known. In DNA, the CDR3 is TGTGCCATCACTGGAGGCCCTGGGGAGACCCAGTACTTC. Its translation is CAITGGPGETQYF.